Below are 21 T cell receptor beta chains sequenced from a single sample in a study of blood T cells in healthy people across ages. PCR was performed a second time for roughly 7 to 11 cycles using a sample-barcoded 5' primer and a J-beta primer mix. MiXCR, run by TCRdb on the 5' RACE reads, gives a single entry per CDR3 protein. The sample lists around 870,000 distinct CDR3 sequences, roughly 26% seen once, with roughly 17% in the top ten. Sample: blood. These receptors were taken from a woman of 80 years or more in good health.

This clonotype was recorded at least ten times. The V gene is TRBV12-3 or TRBV12-4, the J gene TRBJ1-1; D perhaps matches TRBD1 (6 bases). CDR3 length: 15 residues. Trimming left V 5 bases short and J 4 bases short, with 17 bases between. The CDR3 DNA sequence: TGTGCCAGCAGTCCATACAGGGAAACTGTCACTGAAGCTTTCTTT. Protein: CASSPYRETVTEAFF.

This clonotype has only one observation. The chain combines TRBV2 with TRBJ2-4, with D perhaps TRBD1 (6 bases). The end of the DNA fits TRBJ2-7 better, so the J call may be wrong. CDR3 length: 14 residues. CDR1 is SNHLY and CDR2 is FYNNEI in the germline V gene. CDR3: CASSTQGPTCEQYF. The CDR3 DNA is TGTGCCAGCAGTACGCAGGGGCCTACCTGCGAGCAGTACTTC.

This clonotype was picked up many times. The chain recombines TRBV5-1 with TRBJ2-5; TRBD1 aligns across 9 bases. Germline CDR1 SGHRS, CDR2 YFSETQ. Trimming took 4 bases from V and 3 from J; bases not matched to a gene: 13. This CDR3 comprises 17 residues. The CDR3 region is CASSLTPGQGAKETQYF. In DNA form, the CDR3 reads TGCGCCAGCAGCCTCACCCCGGGACAGGGAGCCAAAGAGACCCAGTACTTC.

This clonotype was observed many times. The chain carries TRBV3-1 and TRBJ1-2, with 7 nucleotides matching TRBD1. V dropped 3 bases and J dropped 6; count of bases not matched to a gene: 7. The CDR3 has 14 amino acids. Looked up from germline, CDR1 is LGHDT and CDR2 is YNNKEL (reference sequence). The CDR3 protein is CASSHLAQGNGYTF. CDR3 nucleotides: TGTGCCAGCAGCCACCTGGCACAGGGGAATGGCTACACCTTC.

Worth noting for this clonotype: A much larger clone differs from this one at a single base, so this may be a read error. The J gene is TRBJ2-3, the V gene TRBV4-3; the D gene is possibly TRBD2 (7 bases). Germline V gives CDR1 LGHNA, CDR2 YSLEER. The CDR3 consists of 17 residues. The CDR3 here is CASSQGMRGPYTDMQYF. CDR3 in DNA: TGCGCCAGCAGCCAAGGGATGCGGGGGCCCTACACAGATATGCAGTATTTT.

This clonotype has a handful of counts. The chain couples TRBV29-1 to TRBJ1-1; TRBD1 is a possible D gene (5 bases). V gave up 7 bases and J gave up 7 bases, with 16 bases separating them. The CDR3 has 12 amino acids. Germline CDR1 and CDR2: SQVTM and ANQGSEA. CDR3 amino acids: CSAGWGQHEAFF. DNA for the CDR3: TGCAGCGCGGGGTGGGGCCAGCATGAAGCTTTCTTT.

The table lists this clonotype with many counts. The V and J genes are TRBV12-3 or TRBV12-4 and TRBJ1-2; D is undetermined. This CDR3 has 12 amino acids. Trimming took off 5 bases at V and 8 bases at J, with 12 bases between the two ends. CDR3 residues: CASSGSVYGYTF. The CDR3 nucleotides are TGTGCCAGCAGTGGGTCGGTTTACGGCTACACCTTC.

The gene calls are TRBV9 and TRBJ2-3, with D perhaps TRBD2 (5 bases). This CDR3 is 14 amino acids long. With 2 bases removed from V and 2 bases from J, the gap between germline ends came to 9 bases. Germline V CDR1 and CDR2: SGDLS, YYNGEE. In DNA, the CDR3 is TGTGCCAGCAGCGTCTTGACTACCACAGATACGCAGTATTTT. Its translation is CASSVLTTTDTQYF.

There are a few counts of this clonotype. In DNA form, the CDR3 reads TGTGCCAGCAGCGATGGACGGCATAGCAATCAGCCCCAGCATTTT. This codes for CASSDGRHSNQPQHF. The chain joins TRBV6-2 or TRBV6-3 to TRBJ1-5; D gene ambiguous. The CDR3 extends over 15 amino acids. The germline CDR1 and CDR2 sequences are MNHEY and SVGEGT. Between the trimmed V and J ends, which lost 6 bases and 0 bases, there was a span of 12 bases.

This clonotype showed up just once. Possible read error: a much larger clone is one base away. The chain recombines TRBV6-4 with TRBJ2-5; D assignment may be TRBD1 or TRBD2 (6 bases each). CDR1 is MRHNA and CDR2 is SNTAGT in the germline V gene. Between the trimmed V and J ends, which lost 6 bases and 11 bases, there was a span of 16 bases. The CDR3 contains 12 residues. Here the CDR3 reads CASSAPEGEQYF. The CDR3 nucleotides read TGTGCCAGCAGCGCCCCGGAGGGGGAGCAGTACTTC.

The rearrangement joins TRBV18 to TRBJ1-5, with 9 bases identical to TRBD1. From germline, CDR1 is KGHSH and CDR2 LQKENI. V was pared by 5 bases and J by 4 bases, with 6 bases of the junction left unmatched. This CDR3 is built from 15 residues. The CDR3 loop is CASSAAGQGNQPQHF. In DNA form, the CDR3 reads TGTGCCAGCTCAGCCGCGGGACAGGGAAATCAGCCCCAGCATTTT.

The chain employs TRBV28 and TRBJ1-4; D gene ambiguous. This CDR3 comprises 12 residues. CDR1 MDHEN and CDR2 SYDVKM come from the germline V gene. Trimming stripped 4 bases from V and 6 bases from J, with 6 bases between. The CDR3 protein is CASSYNYEKLFF. The CDR3 bases are TGTGCCAGCAGTTATAATTATGAAAAACTGTTTTTT.

This clonotype was seen ten or more times. V and J are TRBV21-1 and TRBJ2-3; whether TRBD2, the table's D call, matches the DNA was not checked. TRBV21-1 is a recognized pseudogene. The CDR3 covers 17 residues. As DNA, the CDR3 is TGTGCCAGCAGCCTCCGGGACTCCCCGGTGCACACAGATACGCAGTATTTT. This encodes CASSLRDSPVHTDTQYF.

In this sample, this clonotype turned up many times. The chain uses TRBV12-1 and TRBJ2-5; TRBD1 is the table's D call and was not checked against the DNA. TRBV12-1 is recorded as a pseudogene. The CDR3 is 16 residues long. The CDR3 region is CASSSSTSGEQETQYF. The CDR3 DNA follows: TGTGCCAGCAGCTCTTCGACATCAGGGGAACAAGAGACCCAGTACTTC.

Points on this clonotype: Since a much larger clone is just one base distant, this may be a read error. V gene TRBV7-9 combines with J gene TRBJ2-3; D not certain. The CDR3 runs 14 residues. Germline loops: CDR1 SEHNR, CDR2 FQNEAQ (reference sequence). CDR3 coding DNA: TGTGCCAGAAGCTTAGGGATCCGCACAGATACGCAGTATTTT. Its translation is CARSLGIRTDTQYF.

The V and J genes are TRBV10-3 and TRBJ2-3; D unclear. CDR1 and CDR2 from the germline V gene are ENHRY and SYGVKD. Trimming removed 4 bases from V and 6 bases from J, with 5 bases in between. There are 11 residues in the CDR3. CDR3: CAISAMDTQYF. The DNA of the CDR3 is TGTGCCATCAGTGCAATGGATACGCAGTATTTT.

This clonotype was seen repeatedly, ten times or more. The rearrangement links TRBV20-1 to TRBJ2-7; D might be TRBD2 (5 bases). Per the germline V gene, CDR1 is DFQATT and CDR2 is SNEGSKA (reference sequence). V was pared by 5 bases and J by 7 bases, with 18 bases between. The CDR3 length is 13 residues. The CDR3 DNA reads as TGCAGTGCTTCGAGTGCTAGCTATATAGAGCAGTACTTC. This codes for CSASSASYIEQYF.

This clonotype has more than one count but fewer than ten. The chain combines TRBV9 with TRBJ2-3; the D call may be TRBD1 or TRBD2 (6 bases each). Trimming removed 1 base from V and 4 bases from J, with 16 bases in between. The germline V gene encodes CDR1 SGDLS and CDR2 YYNGEE. The CDR3 length is 16 residues. In DNA, the CDR3 is TGTGCCAGCAGCGTACGCGGGGACACCTCCCCAGATACGCAGTATTTT. Its translation: CASSVRGDTSPDTQYF.

The V call is TRBV27, the J call TRBJ2-4, with 7 bases matching TRBD1. The DNA end lines up better with TRBJ2-7; the J call may be wrong. This CDR3 region has 12 residues. Germline assignment: CDR1 MNHEY and CDR2 SMNVEV (reference sequence). CDR3 sequence: CASRTGEHEQYF. The CDR3 DNA sequence: TGTGCCAGCAGAACAGGGGAACACGAGCAGTACTTC.

Many counts were recorded for this clonotype. The V call is TRBV29-1, the J call TRBJ2-3, with D perhaps matching TRBD1 (7 bases). The germline V gene has CDR1 SQVTM and CDR2 ANQGSEA. The length of the CDR3 is 16 residues. V lost 3 bases and J lost 0, with 16 bases in between. CDR3 sequence (DNA): TGCAGCGTTGAGGCAGGGGGGATTAGTAGCACAGATACGCAGTATTTT. Residues: CSVEAGGISSTDTQYF.

Only a few counts were recorded for this clonotype. This chain connects TRBV7-9 to TRBJ1-6; unclear D gene. Germline V gene sequence: CDR1 SEHNR, CDR2 FQNEAQ (reference sequence). This CDR3 has 17 amino acids. V lost 1 base to trimming and J lost 4 bases, with 14 bases between them. The CDR3 loop is CASSLDPGLYYNSPLHF. CDR3 nucleotide sequence: TGTGCCAGCAGCTTAGATCCGGGGTTGTATTATAATTCACCCCTCCACTTT. The whole variable domain, remainder taken from reference TRBV7-9 and TRBJ1-6, is DTGVSQNPRHKITKRGQNVTFRCDPISEHNRLYWYRQTLGQGPEFLTYFQNEAQLEKSRLLSDRFSAERPKGSFSTLEIQRTEQGDSAMYLCASSLDPGLYYNSPLHFGNGTRLTVT.